These 28 T cell receptor beta chains came from one sample sequenced in a study of identical twins. MiXCR was run by TCRdb on the 5' RACE reads, yielding one entry per CDR3 protein. The data contain just over 500,000 distinct CDR3 sequences, roughly a fifth of them singletons. The same data also contributed to another study, on T cells expressing NK-cell markers.

The sample comprised CD4+ T cells sorted from blood. These receptor sequences come from a woman between 18 and 30 years old in good health.

This clonotype was recorded many times. V gene TRBV29-1 combines with J gene TRBJ2-3; 9 bases are shared with TRBD2. Germline CDR1 and CDR2: SQVTM and ANQGSEA. V was pared by 6 bases and J by 2 bases, with 6 bases of the junction left unmatched. The CDR3 spans 14 residues. The CDR3 DNA reads as TGCAGCGTGAAAGCGGGAGGCTCCACAGATACGCAGTATTTT. Translating it yields CSVKAGGSTDTQYF.

This clonotype turned up a few times. The chain recombines TRBV20-1 with TRBJ1-1, with unresolved D. V was clipped by 6 bases and J by 9 bases, with 14 bases between them. Germline CDR1 reads DFQATT; CDR2 reads SNEGSKA (reference sequence). CDR3 length: 11 amino acids. The CDR3 DNA reads TGCAGTGCGGGCAGGTCGAAAAAAGCTTTCTTT. Translated: CSAGRSKKAFF.

In its sample, this clonotype was seen a few times. J is TRBJ1-2 and V is TRBV12-3 or TRBV12-4; tentatively, D is TRBD1 (5 bases). The CDR3 extends over 13 amino acids. V dropped 5 bases and J dropped 7 bases, with 14 bases sitting between them. The CDR3 DNA reads TGTGCCAGCAGTGCCGGCAGGGACGGTGGCTACACCTTC. It is translated as CASSAGRDGGYTF.

This clonotype has a count of ten or more. This chain joins TRBV12-3 or TRBV12-4 and TRBJ2-1, with unresolved D. With 5 bases removed from V and 6 bases from J, the gap between germline ends came to 14 bases. The CDR3 contains 14 residues. In nucleotides, the CDR3 is TGTGCCAGCAGTCTCGACCCCGCTGGCAATGAGCAGTTCTTC. The encoded protein is CASSLDPAGNEQFF.

This clonotype turned up a few times. The chain recombines TRBV12-3 or TRBV12-4 with TRBJ1-5, with 7 nucleotides matching TRBD1. Germline trimming cut 4 bases from V and 4 bases from J; bases unmatched to any gene: 4. This CDR3 has 14 residues. The CDR3 nucleotides read TGTGCCAGCAGTTGGGACAGCCAGAATCAGCCCCAGCATTTT. Protein sequence: CASSWDSQNQPQHF.

This clonotype was seen many times. CDR3 coding DNA: TGTGCCACCAGCGTCGGGACCGGGCGAGTCAAGAGAACTGAAGCTTTCTTT. Protein product: CATSVGTGRVKRTEAFF. The chain has TRBV15 and TRBJ1-1, with D possibly TRBD1 on 5 matching bases. Germline CDR1 is LNHNV and CDR2 is YYDKDF (reference sequence). Trimming left V 5 bases short and J 5 bases short, with 24 bases between. The CDR3 sequence is 17 residues long.

A few counts support this clonotype. The rearrangement uses TRBV7-7 and TRBJ2-1; 7 nucleotides line up with TRBD2. Germline CDR1 SSHAT, CDR2 FNYEAQ (reference sequence). The CDR3 consists of 15 residues. V gave up 5 bases and J gave up 3 bases; unmatched junction bases: 7. As DNA, the CDR3 is TGTGCCAGCAGCAAAGGACTAGTCGGCTACAATGAGCAGTTCTTC. Translation: CASSKGLVGYNEQFF.

This chain connects TRBV11-2 to TRBJ2-1, with TRBD2 matching 12 bases. The V gene's germline CDR1 is SGHAT and CDR2 FQNNGV. V was pared by 3 bases and J by 6 bases, with 12 bases of the junction left unmatched. The CDR3 has 18 amino acids. DNA of the CDR3: TGTGCCAGCAGCTTCTCCGGACTAGCGGGGAGAAAGATCAATGAGCAGTTCTTC. It translates to CASSFSGLAGRKINEQFF.

This clonotype appeared a few times. J is TRBJ1-2 and V is TRBV20-1, with 8 bases fitting TRBD1. CDR3 length equals 14 residues. V gave up 2 bases and J gave up 4 bases; unmatched junction bases: 6. Germline values: CDR1 DFQATT, CDR2 SNEGSKA (reference sequence). The CDR3 region has the DNA TGCAGTGCTAGAATCGCCGACAGGGGCTATGGCTACACCTTC. This sequence encodes CSARIADRGYGYTF.

This clonotype has a handful of counts. CDR3 residues: CSASWRARQETQYF. The DNA for the CDR3 is TGCAGTGCTAGTTGGCGGGCCCGCCAAGAGACCCAGTACTTC. The rearrangement links TRBV20-1 to TRBJ2-5; weak D call: TRBD2 (5 bases). Germline V gene sequence: CDR1 DFQATT, CDR2 SNEGSKA (reference sequence). CDR3 length: 14 amino acids. V was clipped by 3 bases and J by 1 base, with 12 bases between them.

The rearrangement links TRBV2 to TRBJ2-1, with D possibly being TRBD2 (6 bases). V was clipped by 3 bases and J by 6 bases, with 12 bases between them. Germline V CDR1 and CDR2: SNHLY, FYNNEI. The CDR3 spans 14 residues. The DNA of the CDR3 is TGTGCCAGCAGTGAGGAGAAGGGAGGCAATGAGCAGTTCTTC. It is translated as CASSEEKGGNEQFF.

This clonotype was recorded at least ten times. This rearrangement joins TRBV7-9 to TRBJ1-2; D unclear. V lost 3 bases, J lost 6 bases, and 14 bases lay in between. Germline V lookup: CDR1 SEHNR, CDR2 FQNEAQ (reference sequence). The CDR3 is made up of 14 amino acids. CDR3 sequence reads: CASSFDRSVDGYTF. CDR3 coding DNA: TGTGCCAGCAGCTTCGACCGGTCAGTGGATGGCTACACCTTC. The full variable domain, in which reference TRBV7-9 and TRBJ1-2 provide the parts outside the CDR3, is DTGVSQNPRHKITKRGQNVTFRCDPISEHNRLYWYRQTLGQGPEFLTYFQNEAQLEKSRLLSDRFSAERPKGSFSTLEIQRTEQGDSAMYLCASSFDRSVDGYTFGSGTRLTVV.

This chain joins TRBV7-9 and TRBJ2-7; unclear D gene. The CDR3 contains 14 residues. Germline assignment: CDR1 SEHNR and CDR2 FQNEAQ (reference sequence). V gave up 7 bases and J gave up 6 bases, with 19 bases separating them. CDR3 loop: CASTPLGVHSEQYF. The CDR3 DNA reads TGTGCCAGCACCCCCCTGGGCGTGCACTCCGAGCAGTACTTC.

There are a few counts of this clonotype. The chain joins TRBV6-2 or TRBV6-3 to TRBJ2-7, with TRBD2 identical over 10 bases. The CDR3 is 12 residues long. Germline loops: CDR1 MNHEY, CDR2 SVGEGT. The CDR3 region is CAGRTSGLEQYF. As DNA, the CDR3 is TGTGCTGGCAGGACTAGCGGACTTGAGCAGTACTTC.

This clonotype came up a few times. This sequence joins TRBV4-1 and TRBJ2-1; D not certain. The CDR3 sequence is 12 residues long. Trimming took 4 bases from V and 8 from J, leaving 9 bases between them. CDR1 MGHRA and CDR2 YSYEKL come from the germline V gene. The CDR3 is CASSPLTDEQFF. DNA for the CDR3: TGCGCCAGCAGCCCGCTTACTGATGAGCAGTTCTTC.

The chain joins TRBV3-1 to TRBJ1-1; D possibly corresponds to TRBD1 (5 bases). V was shortened by 3 bases and J by 4 bases, with 12 bases between the two germline ends. Germline values: CDR1 LGHDT, CDR2 YNNKEL (reference sequence). The CDR3 length is 14 residues. The CDR3 region is CASSQGREVTEAFF. Here the CDR3 DNA reads TGTGCCAGCAGCCAGGGCAGGGAGGTCACTGAAGCTTTCTTT.

V gene TRBV9 combines with J gene TRBJ2-1, with D possibly TRBD1 on 6 matching bases. Germline lookup yields CDR1 SGDLS and CDR2 YYNGEE. The CDR3 is 14 residues long. V was trimmed by 0 bases and J by 8 bases, leaving 12 bases between them. The CDR3 reads CASSVARGWDEQFF. CDR3 in DNA: TGTGCCAGCAGCGTAGCCAGGGGTTGGGATGAGCAGTTCTTC. The variable domain in full, with the rest retrieved from reference TRBV9 and TRBJ2-1, is DSGVTQTPKHLITATGQRVTLRCSPRSGDLSVYWYQQSLDQGLQFLIQYYNGEERAKGNILERFSAQQFPDLHSELNLSSLELGDSALYFCASSVARGWDEQFFGPGTRLTVL.

This clonotype was seen more than once but under ten times. The genes are TRBV27 and TRBJ2-1; 9 bases line up with TRBD2. The V gene's germline CDR1 is MNHEY and CDR2 SMNVEV (reference sequence). CDR3 length equals 14 residues. Trimming at V came to 4 bases and at J to 9 bases, leaving 7 bases not matched to a gene. CDR3 residues: CASSSRLAGSEQFF. The DNA for the CDR3 is TGTGCCAGCAGTTCCCGGCTAGCGGGAAGTGAGCAGTTCTTC.

The rearrangement uses TRBV20-1 and TRBJ1-2; D possibly corresponds to TRBD1 (6 bases). Germline V gene lookup returns CDR1 DFQATT and CDR2 SNEGSKA (reference sequence). The CDR3 loop spans 16 amino acids. V gave up 6 bases and J gave up 8 bases, with 28 bases separating them. CDR3 sequence (DNA): TGCAGTGCCCCCCTCCGTTCGGGGGGGCTGAGATCAGGCTACACCTTC. Protein: CSAPLRSGGLRSGYTF.

The chain combines TRBV6-6 with TRBJ1-5; D is uncertain. Trimming removed 6 bases at V and 5 bases at J, with 8 bases between. This CDR3 has 12 amino acids. Germline V gene lookup returns CDR1 MNHNY and CDR2 SVGAGI (reference sequence). The CDR3 DNA sequence: TGTGCCAGCAGGTTGGGTGATCAGCCCCAGCATTTT. It encodes CASRLGDQPQHF.

This CDR3 is CASSQGAGGTEAFF. The CDR3 region has the DNA TGCGCCAGCAGCCAGGGGGCCGGGGGGACTGAAGCTTTCTTT. The genes are TRBV4-1 and TRBJ1-1, with D perhaps TRBD1 (6 bases). Germline V gene lookup returns CDR1 MGHRA and CDR2 YSYEKL. With 3 bases removed from V and 5 bases from J, the gap between germline ends came to 13 bases. This CDR3 spans 14 amino acids.

This clonotype was picked up a small number of times. The chain carries TRBV5-4 and TRBJ2-2; the match to TRBD2 covers 15 bases. Germline V gives CDR1 SGHNT, CDR2 YYREEE (reference sequence). The CDR3 is 16 amino acids. The V segment lost 4 bases and the J segment 6 bases; nucleotides outside the gene matches: 4. This CDR3 is CASSLGLAGGPGELFF. DNA for the CDR3: TGTGCCAGCAGCCTGGGACTAGCGGGAGGCCCCGGGGAGCTGTTTTTT.

CDR3 residues: CSARGSVAGDTQYF. DNA for the CDR3: TGCAGTGCTAGAGGATCAGTGGCTGGAGATACGCAGTATTTT. The chain couples TRBV20-1 to TRBJ2-3; no definite D call. Germline assignment: CDR1 DFQATT and CDR2 SNEGSKA (reference sequence). The CDR3 is made up of 14 amino acids. V was trimmed by 1 base and J by 5 bases, leaving 13 bases between them.

The chain couples TRBV20-1 to TRBJ2-2, with D perhaps matching TRBD2 (5 bases). The CDR3 runs 16 residues. Deletions cut 3 bases from V and 1 base from J, with 15 bases between. The V gene's germline CDR1 is DFQATT and CDR2 SNEGSKA (reference sequence). The chain's CDR3 is CSARPPGKLNTGELFF. DNA of the CDR3: TGCAGTGCTAGGCCCCCGGGGAAGTTGAACACCGGGGAGCTGTTTTTT.

This clonotype was recorded a few times. The chain uses TRBV5-1 and TRBJ2-7; a possible D gene is TRBD2 (7 bases). The CDR3 runs 16 residues. Looked up from germline, CDR1 is SGHRS and CDR2 is YFSETQ. Trimming stripped 0 bases from V and 8 bases from J, with 21 bases between. The CDR3 DNA reads as TGCGCCAGCAGCTTGGTTGCGGGGGCCGCGGGATTGCAGCAGTACTTC. It translates to CASSLVAGAAGLQQYF.

The chain employs TRBV20-1 and TRBJ2-3, with TRBD2 as a possible D gene (6 bases). The V end lost 7 bases, the J end lost 5 bases, and 19 bases lay between the germline ends. This CDR3 is built from 14 residues. Germline CDR1 reads DFQATT; CDR2 reads SNEGSKA (reference sequence). The CDR3 DNA is TGCAGTGTCTCGAAGCGGACTAAGGGAGATACGCAGTATTTT. Its protein product is CSVSKRTKGDTQYF.

This sequence joins TRBV10-1 and TRBJ2-7; tentative D call: TRBD1 (8 bases). In germline, CDR1 is WNHNN, CDR2 SYGVQD (reference sequence). V shed 3 bases and J shed 6 bases, with 15 bases lying between them. The CDR3 contains 14 residues. CDR3 sequence reads: CASSDTGGTTEQYF. Written as DNA, the CDR3 is TGCGCCAGCAGTGATACAGGGGGGACTACCGAGCAGTACTTC.

Only a few counts were recorded for this clonotype. The chain recombines TRBV20-1 with TRBJ2-1, with D tentatively TRBD2 (6 bases). The V end was cut by 7 bases, the J end by 7 bases, with 23 bases between. In germline, CDR1 is DFQATT, CDR2 SNEGSKA (reference sequence). The CDR3 is made up of 15 amino acids. In DNA form, the CDR3 reads TGCAGTGGTATAGCACAGGCCAAAGGGAGGAATGAGCAGTTCTTC. It encodes CSGIAQAKGRNEQFF.